This is a list of T cell receptor beta chains from one sample in a study of response to subunit inactivated influenza vaccine. TCRdb re-called the RT-PCR reads through MiXCR, storing one row per CDR3 protein. The sample records approximately 480,000 distinct CDR3 sequences, around 9.9% being singletons. The material sequenced was PBMCs from blood, taken roughly 46 days after vaccination. The receptors derive from a man aged 50 to 60 who received an inactivated influenza vaccine. Each CDR3 is given with its conserved first and last residue. D genes are given only for firm matches. Size values are once, few and many counts, or a class for expanded clones, and some rows have none.

TRBJ2-7 | TRBV20-1 | NA | TRBD2 | CSASRGGRVYEQYF | TGCAGTGCCTCCCGGGGGGGTAGGGTCTACGAGCAGTACTTC
TRBJ2-1 | TRBV29-1 | many | TRBD1 | CSVEDPFVGQRINEQFF | TGCAGCGTTGAAGATCCCTTTGTGGGACAGAGGATTAATGAGCAGTTCTTC
TRBJ1-2 | TRBV20-1 | NA | NA | CSARVQGDGYTF | TGCAGTGCTAGAGTACAGGGAGATGGCTACACCTTC
TRBJ1-2 | TRBV3-1 | NA | NA | CASSYKGLPGTF | TGTGCCAGCAGCTATAAGGGACTTCCCGGCACCTTC
TRBJ1-2 | TRBV6-2/TRBV6-3 | many | TRBD1 | CASSYGQGANYGYTF | TGTGCCAGCAGTTACGGACAGGGGGCGAACTATGGCTACACCTTC
TRBJ2-2 | TRBV11-2 | few | NA | CASSLDQPSSYRGELFF | TGTGCCAGCAGCTTAGATCAACCGTCTAGCTACAGGGGGGAGCTGTTTTTT
TRBJ2-3 | TRBV5-1 | NA | TRBD2 | CASSLVVAGPTDTQYF | TGCGCCAGCAGCTTGGTGGTAGCGGGCCCCACAGATACGCAGTATTTT
TRBJ2-4 | TRBV20-1 | few | NA | CSARDIESLLFAGAKNIQYF | TGCAGTGCTAGAGATATCGAGAGCCTCTTGTTCGCCGGGGCCAAAAACATTCAGTACTTC
TRBJ1-2 | TRBV11-1 | few | NA | CASSRRWGGDGYTF | TGTGCCAGCAGCCGTCGCTGGGGAGGGGATGGCTACACCTTC
TRBJ1-1 | TRBV7-2 | NA | NA | CASSRPGGLNTEAFF | TGTGCCAGCAGCCGGCCGGGGGGTTTGAACACTGAAGCTTTCTTT
TRBJ2-7 | TRBV29-1 | NA | TRBD1 | CSVAPGQGYSYEQYF | TGCAGCGTTGCGCCGGGACAGGGGTACTCTTACGAGCAGTACTTC